The next 14 T cell receptor beta chains were all read from a single sample in a study of T-cell memory formation after mild COVID-19. TCRdb analysed the 5' RACE reads with MiXCR anew, one entry per CDR3 protein. The table shows 550,000 to 700,000 distinct CDR3 sequences, with roughly 17% occurring only once. What was sequenced was PBMCs or a T cell subset sorted from them (not recorded which). The receptors were gathered from an adult woman who had mild COVID-19 (a few samples of this study predate the infection). Cell type and time point are not known.

This chain uses TRBV12-3 or TRBV12-4 with TRBJ1-1; no clear D. The CDR3 loop spans 12 amino acids. The V gene lost 10 bases and the J gene lost 5 bases, with 14 bases spanning the gap. The CDR3 DNA follows: TGTGCCACCTCGGGCAGCTGGACTGAAGCTTTCTTT. Amino acid sequence: CATSGSWTEAFF.

The V gene is TRBV24-1, the J gene TRBJ2-5; the D gene is possibly TRBD1 (5 bases). With 0 bases removed from V and 2 bases from J, the gap between germline ends came to 9 bases. Germline values: CDR1 KGHDR, CDR2 SFDVKD. There are 15 residues in the CDR3. The CDR3 spells CATSDLAGQQETQYF. The CDR3 DNA follows: TGTGCCACCAGTGATTTGGCCGGACAACAAGAGACCCAGTACTTC.

Only a few counts were recorded for this clonotype. This chain connects TRBV4-1 to TRBJ2-1; TRBD2 matches 11 bases. V was pared by 4 bases and J by 6 bases, with 17 bases of the junction left unmatched. Looked up from germline, CDR1 is MGHRA and CDR2 is YSYEKL. The CDR3 is made up of 19 amino acids. In DNA, the CDR3 is TGCGCCAGCAGCCCTAGTTTCACCCCGACTAGCGGGACCCGCAATGAGCAGTTCTTC. It codes for CASSPSFTPTSGTRNEQFF.

This clonotype occurred many times. The chain uses TRBV7-9 and TRBJ2-7; tentatively, D is TRBD2 (6 bases). V dropped 1 base and J dropped 4 bases, with 17 bases sitting between them. Germline CDR1 reads SEHNR; CDR2 reads FQNEAQ (reference sequence). The CDR3 is made up of 16 amino acids. CDR3 in DNA: TGTGCCAGCAGCTTAGGGGATGCGGGGAGTAGGTACGAGCAGTACTTC. Its protein is CASSLGDAGSRYEQYF.

The V call is TRBV6-5, the J call TRBJ2-1; D not certain. Germline V lookup: CDR1 MNHEY, CDR2 SVGAGI. The CDR3 is 13 amino acids. Trimming cost V 4 bases and J 7 bases, with 11 bases left between them. In nucleotides, the CDR3 is TGTGCCAGCAGTTTCCTACAGAGGAATGAGCAGTTCTTC. Protein: CASSFLQRNEQFF.

V usage is TRBV6-2 or TRBV6-3 and J usage is TRBJ1-1, with unresolved D. Trimming removed 1 base from V and 4 bases from J, with 10 bases in between. The CDR3 length is 14 residues. Germline-derived CDR1 and CDR2 are MNHEY and SVGEGT. The CDR3 region is CASSYYSWGTEAFF. CDR3 bases: TGTGCCAGCAGTTACTACAGTTGGGGCACTGAAGCTTTCTTT.

This clonotype was seen a few times. The chain employs TRBV4-1 and TRBJ2-3; 10 bases are a match to TRBD1. V shed 0 bases, J shed 5 bases, and the junction held 2 bases outside the gene matches. Germline CDR1 reads MGHRA; CDR2 reads YSYEKL. There are 15 residues in the CDR3. The CDR3 DNA is TGCGCCAGCAGCCAAGAGGACAGGGGGGGAGATACGCAGTATTTT. This codes for CASSQEDRGGDTQYF.

In this sample, this clonotype turned up many times. The chain links TRBV7-9 to TRBJ2-1; the D is unclear. The V and J ends lost 1 base and 6 bases respectively, with 7 bases between them. The CDR3 runs 13 residues. The germline V gene encodes CDR1 SEHNR and CDR2 FQNEAQ (reference sequence). CDR3 nucleotides: TGTGCCAGCAGCTTAGGACTCTCCAATGAGCAGTTCTTC. It yields the protein CASSLGLSNEQFF.

The CDR3 coding sequence is TGTGCCAGCACCAAGGCTATCGGGGGACAGGGGGAGGGCTATGGCTACACCTTC. Residues: CASTKAIGGQGEGYGYTF. This chain connects TRBV27 to TRBJ1-2, with TRBD1 matching over 11 bases. CDR3 length equals 18 residues. CDR1 and CDR2 from the germline V gene are MNHEY and SMNVEV (reference sequence). The J segment lost 4 bases and the V segment lost 7 bases, leaving 17 bases of the junction unmatched.

The chain has TRBV7-3 and TRBJ2-3; unclear D gene. The CDR3 spans 16 residues. Germline V gene data show CDR1 as SGHTA and CDR2 as FQGTGA. Trimming left V 3 bases short and J 8 bases short, with 21 bases between. CDR3 in DNA: TGTGCCAGCAGCTTGTCTGGCGGCTACAATCCGGGTACGCAGTATTTT. Protein: CASSLSGGYNPGTQYF.

This clonotype was picked up many times. This chain joins TRBV7-9 and TRBJ1-1, with 8 bases fitting TRBD1. The germline gives CDR1 SEHNR, CDR2 FQNEAQ (reference sequence). There are 15 residues in the CDR3. V lost 5 bases and J lost 1; bases outside the gene matches: 6. CDR3 region: CASSRAQGANTEAFF. The CDR3 nucleotides read TGTGCCAGCAGCCGAGCCCAGGGGGCGAACACTGAAGCTTTCTTT.

The CDR3 spells CASSGAGTGGEEQYF. CDR3 DNA sequence: TGTGCCAGCTCAGGAGCCGGGACAGGGGGCGAAGAGCAGTACTTC. This chain uses TRBV18 with TRBJ2-7; TRBD1 matches at 12 bases. CDR1 KGHSH and CDR2 LQKENI come from the germline V gene. The ends lost 5 bases at V and 7 bases at J; junction bases unmatched: 9. CDR3 length equals 15 residues.

The chain employs TRBV7-6 and TRBJ2-3; the match to TRBD2 covers 11 bases. Germline CDR1 SGHVS, CDR2 FNYEAQ. The CDR3 consists of 16 residues. After removal of 5 bases from V and 3 bases from J, the junction contained 7 bases not matched to a gene. The CDR3 protein is CASSDLTSGGTDTQYF. The CDR3 coding sequence is TGTGCCAGCAGCGACCTAACTAGCGGGGGAACAGATACGCAGTATTTT.

This clonotype was observed a handful of times. CDR3 sequence reads: CAWSAWWTGMVGLFF. The CDR3 nucleotides read TGTGCCTGGAGTGCGTGGTGGACAGGGATGGTAGGACTGTTTTTT. The J gene is TRBJ1-4, the V gene TRBV30; 8 nucleotides line up with TRBD1. This CDR3 contains 15 residues. The V and J ends lost 1 base and 13 bases, in that order; junction bases with no gene match: 14. In germline, CDR1 is GTSNPN, CDR2 SVGIG (reference sequence).